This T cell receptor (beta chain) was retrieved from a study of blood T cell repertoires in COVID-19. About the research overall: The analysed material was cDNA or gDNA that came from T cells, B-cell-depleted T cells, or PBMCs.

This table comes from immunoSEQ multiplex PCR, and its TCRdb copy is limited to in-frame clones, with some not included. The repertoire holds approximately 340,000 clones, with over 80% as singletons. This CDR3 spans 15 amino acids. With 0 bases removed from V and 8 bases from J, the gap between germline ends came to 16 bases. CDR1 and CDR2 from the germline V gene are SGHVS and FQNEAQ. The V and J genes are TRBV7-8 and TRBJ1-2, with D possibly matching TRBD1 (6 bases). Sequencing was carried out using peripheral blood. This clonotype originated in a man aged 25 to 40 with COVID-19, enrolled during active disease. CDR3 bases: TGTGCCAGCAGCTTAGCTGGGCTGGGCCAGGGGGGCTACACCTTC. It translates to CASSLAGLGQGGYTF.